The rows below give T cell receptor beta chains drawn from one sample of a study of T cells in Graves' hyperthyroidism and ophthalmopathy. TCRdb analysed the multiplex PCR reads with MiXCR anew, one entry per CDR3 protein. The sample has roughly 750,000 distinct CDR3 sequences, approximately 16% seen once; the top ten hold 8.4%. Sequencing was done on a sample of blood. Receptors originate from a man between 18 and 29 years old with Graves' hyperthyroidism. Each CDR3 is given with its conserved first and last residue. The D gene is left open where the match is weak. Expanded clones are given a class, and other clones once, few, many or no size at all.

V: TRBV4-1
size: few
D: .
J: TRBJ2-1
DNA: TGCGCCAGCAGCCAAGAGGGACCAATCACCTACAATGAGCAGTTCTTC
CDR3: CASSQEGPITYNEQFF

V: TRBV6-2/TRBV6-3
size: once
D: .
J: TRBJ1-4
DNA: TGTGCCAGCAGCCCCAGAGCCGGGAATAGAGACGAAAAACTGTTTTTT
CDR3: CASSPRAGNRDEKLFF

V: TRBV19
size: .
D: .
J: TRBJ2-7
DNA: TGTGCCAGTAGTGCACGGGCAGCGACCTACGAGCAGTACTTC
CDR3: CASSARAATYEQYF

V: TRBV24-1
size: few
D: .
J: TRBJ2-5
DNA: TGTGCCACCAGTGAGCCGGGACACCGGGCCCAGTACTTC
CDR3: CATSEPGHRAQYF

V: TRBV28
size: many
D: TRBD1
J: TRBJ1-5
DNA: TGTGCCAGCAGTTCCCTCACAGGGGATAGCAATCAGCCCCAGCATTTT
CDR3: CASSSLTGDSNQPQHF

V: TRBV30
size: many
D: .
J: TRBJ2-7
DNA: TGTGCCTGGAGTGTACTGAACGAGCAGTACTTC
CDR3: CAWSVLNEQYF

V: TRBV9
size: few
D: .
J: TRBJ1-5
DNA: TGTGCCAGCAGCGTATCCCCTCAAGAGCCCCAGCATTTT
CDR3: CASSVSPQEPQHF

V: TRBV6-9
size: once
D: .
J: TRBJ2-3
DNA: TGTGCCAGCAGTTACTCGAATTCCGGTGGAGAGAGTAGCACAGATACGCAGTATTTT
CDR3: CASSYSNSGGESSTDTQYF

V: TRBV20-1
size: few
D: TRBD2
J: TRBJ2-1
DNA: TGCAGTGCTTCTAGCGGGAGGGCCTTTGGTGAGCAGTTCTTC
CDR3: CSASSGRAFGEQFF

V: TRBV12-3/TRBV12-4
size: many
D: TRBD1
J: TRBJ2-7
DNA: TGTGCCAGCAGGAAGGGACAGAGCTCCTACGAGCAGTACTTC
CDR3: CASRKGQSSYEQYF

V: TRBV2
size: many
D: .
J: TRBJ2-5
DNA: TGTGCCAGCAGTGACTCTAGACAAGAGACCCAGTACTTC
CDR3: CASSDSRQETQYF

V: TRBV27
size: many
D: .
J: TRBJ1-1
DNA: TGTGCCAGCAGTTTCATGACCCCGTCTGGGCCGAACACTGAAGCTTTCTTT
CDR3: CASSFMTPSGPNTEAFF

V: TRBV7-3
size: many
D: TRBD2
J: TRBJ2-1
DNA: TGTGCCAGCAGCCACCGACTAGCGGCACGGATGTACAATGAGCAGTTCTTC
CDR3: CASSHRLAARMYNEQFF

V: TRBV7-8
size: few
D: TRBD1
J: TRBJ1-1
DNA: TGTGCCAGCAGCTTACCATGGACAGGGGTCACTGAAGCTTTCTTT
CDR3: CASSLPWTGVTEAFF

V: TRBV5-1
size: many
D: .
J: TRBJ1-4
DNA: TGCGCCAGCAGCTTAACAGGAAATAATGAAAAACTGTTTTTT
CDR3: CASSLTGNNEKLFF

V: TRBV9
size: .
D: .
J: TRBJ2-7
DNA: TGTGCCAGCAGCGTAGGGGTTAGCGGATCCTACGAGCAGTACTTC
CDR3: CASSVGVSGSYEQYF

V: TRBV29-1
size: few
D: .
J: TRBJ1-4
DNA: TGCAGCGTTGCTCCTGGAGGGAATGAAAAACTGTTTTTT
CDR3: CSVAPGGNEKLFF

V: TRBV11-2
size: many
D: .
J: TRBJ2-1
DNA: TGTGCCAGCAGCTTAGATCTGCGGGACCCCCGACCTTACAATGAGCAGTTCTTC
CDR3: CASSLDLRDPRPYNEQFF

V: TRBV14
size: many
D: .
J: TRBJ2-3
DNA: TGTGCCAGCAGCCTCATGTCCAGTCCTACGCAGTATTTT
CDR3: CASSLMSSPTQYF

V: TRBV28
size: .
D: TRBD1
J: TRBJ1-3
DNA: TGTGCCAGCAGTACGGGACAGGGATCTGGAAACACCATATATTTT
CDR3: CASSTGQGSGNTIYF

V: TRBV6-1
size: .
D: .
J: TRBJ2-2
DNA: TGTGCCAGCAGCCTCTCCCCTCCCGGGACCCTCACCGGGGAGCTGTTTTTT
CDR3: CASSLSPPGTLTGELFF

V: TRBV2
size: many
D: .
J: TRBJ2-3
DNA: TGTGCCAGCGGACGGGCCTTAGCGGAGGGGGATACGCAGTATTTT
CDR3: CASGRALAEGDTQYF

V: TRBV3-1
size: .
D: TRBD2
J: TRBJ2-7
DNA: TGTGCCAGCAGCCAATTACTACCGGGACTAACCGAACTCTCCTACGAGCAGTACTTC
CDR3: CASSQLLPGLTELSYEQYF

V: TRBV28
size: many
D: .
J: TRBJ2-7
DNA: TGTGCCAGCAGTTTAACAGGGTCCTACGAGCAGTACTTC
CDR3: CASSLTGSYEQYF

V: TRBV27
size: .
D: .
J: TRBJ1-2
DNA: TGTGCCAGCAGTTTTTCCCCGCCACAGGGTGGCTATGGCTACACCTTC
CDR3: CASSFSPPQGGYGYTF

V: TRBV28
size: many
D: .
J: TRBJ1-1
DNA: TGTGCCAGCAGTCCCACAGGGAGGAACACTGAAGCTTTCTTT
CDR3: CASSPTGRNTEAFF

V: TRBV27
size: few
D: .
J: TRBJ2-5
DNA: TGTGCCAGCAGTTCGGTCCAGGGGTGGCAAGAGACCCAGTACTTC
CDR3: CASSSVQGWQETQYF

V: TRBV2
size: many
D: TRBD2
J: TRBJ2-3
DNA: TGTGCCAGCAGTGAATTAGCGGGAGTTGAAGATACGCAGTATTTT
CDR3: CASSELAGVEDTQYF

V: TRBV5-1
size: few
D: .
J: TRBJ2-2
DNA: TGCGCCAGCAGCCCTCTTAGCGGGAACACCGGGGAGCTGTTTTTT
CDR3: CASSPLSGNTGELFF

V: TRBV29-1
size: few
D: TRBD1
J: TRBJ2-1
DNA: TGCAGCGTGTTGGGACAGCCATCCAATGAGCAGTTCTTC
CDR3: CSVLGQPSNEQFF

V: TRBV5-6
size: many
D: TRBD2
J: TRBJ2-7
DNA: TGTGCCAGCAGCCGGGACTACTCCTACGAGCAGTACTTC
CDR3: CASSRDYSYEQYF

V: TRBV12-3/TRBV12-4
size: many
D: .
J: TRBJ2-7
DNA: TGTGCCAGCAGTTTAGCGCGGCACAGCTACGAGCAGTACTTC
CDR3: CASSLARHSYEQYF

V: TRBV7-2
size: few
D: .
J: TRBJ1-4
DNA: TGTGCCAGCAGCCTGACAGGAACTAATGAAAAACTGTTTTTT
CDR3: CASSLTGTNEKLFF

V: TRBV4-1
size: many
D: .
J: TRBJ2-7
DNA: TGCGCCAGCAGCCGCTTCCAGGGTGAAGAGCAGTACTTC
CDR3: CASSRFQGEEQYF

V: TRBV28
size: many
D: .
J: TRBJ1-2
DNA: TGTGCCAGCAGTTTGCCCAGGGATGCGTCTAACTATGGCTACACCTTC
CDR3: CASSLPRDASNYGYTF

V: TRBV28
size: few
D: .
J: TRBJ1-6
DNA: TGTGCCAGCAGGCCCCGTCTTCGGAGGCGCTATTCACCCCTCCACTTT
CDR3: CASRPRLRRRYSPLHF

V: TRBV7-3
size: .
D: .
J: TRBJ2-1
DNA: TGTGCCAGCAGCTTAAGAGGGAACAATGAGCAGTTCTTC
CDR3: CASSLRGNNEQFF

V: TRBV28
size: many
D: .
J: TRBJ2-7
DNA: TGTGCCAGCAGTTTCTGGGACGAGCAGTACTTC
CDR3: CASSFWDEQYF

V: TRBV6-1
size: .
D: TRBD2
J: TRBJ2-3
DNA: TGTGCCAGCAGGCCTCTGGCGGGGGGCACAGATACGCAGTATTTT
CDR3: CASRPLAGGTDTQYF

V: TRBV20-1
size: many
D: .
J: TRBJ2-1
DNA: TGCAGTGTTCCGGACAGCCCGACCTACAATGAGCAGTTCTTC
CDR3: CSVPDSPTYNEQFF

V: TRBV20-1
size: .
D: .
J: TRBJ2-2
DNA: TGCAGTGCTAGAGATCTCCTAACGGGACTTGACACCGGGGAGCTGTTTTTT
CDR3: CSARDLLTGLDTGELFF

V: TRBV20-1
size: many
D: TRBD2
J: TRBJ2-5
DNA: TGCAGTGCCCCCCAGCGGGACGGGAGGGCCCGTGGGGTAGAGACCCAGTACTTC
CDR3: CSAPQRDGRARGVETQYF